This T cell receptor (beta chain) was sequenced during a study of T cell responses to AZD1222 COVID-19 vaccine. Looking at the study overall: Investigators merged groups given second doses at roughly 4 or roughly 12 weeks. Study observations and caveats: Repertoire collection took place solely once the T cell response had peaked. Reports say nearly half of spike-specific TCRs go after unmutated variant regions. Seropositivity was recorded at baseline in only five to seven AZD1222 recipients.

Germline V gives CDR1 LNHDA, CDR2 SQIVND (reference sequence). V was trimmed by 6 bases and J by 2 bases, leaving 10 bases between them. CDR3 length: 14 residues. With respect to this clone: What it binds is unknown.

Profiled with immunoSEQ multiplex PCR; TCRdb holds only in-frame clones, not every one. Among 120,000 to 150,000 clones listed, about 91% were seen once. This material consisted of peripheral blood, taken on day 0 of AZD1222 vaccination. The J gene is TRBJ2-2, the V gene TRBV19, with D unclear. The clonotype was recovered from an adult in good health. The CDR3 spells CASRKGQNTGELFF. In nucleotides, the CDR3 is TGTGCCAGTAGGAAGGGCCAAAACACCGGGGAGCTGTTTTTT.